This TCR beta chain was profiled in a study of OX40 agonist ivuxolimab in advanced cancers. Only in-frame clones appear in the TCRdb table, and some are missing; sequencing was by immunoSEQ multiplex PCR. Of tens of thousands of clones in the sample, 92% were seen once. Trimming left V 6 bases short and J 4 bases short, with 12 bases between. Germline CDR1 KGHSH, CDR2 LQKENI. CDR3 length: 14 amino acids. This TCR was recovered from an adult with an advanced solid tumor such as melanoma, head and neck, liver or kidney cancer. Sequences were derived from CD4+ or CD8+ T cells sorted from blood, sampled in a trial of the OX40 agonist ivuxolimab. The chain links TRBV18 to TRBJ1-4; D perhaps matches TRBD1 (6 bases). DNA for the CDR3: TGTGCCAGCTCGCCCGACAGGTTTAATGAAAAACTGTTTTTT. Its protein is CASSPDRFNEKLFF.